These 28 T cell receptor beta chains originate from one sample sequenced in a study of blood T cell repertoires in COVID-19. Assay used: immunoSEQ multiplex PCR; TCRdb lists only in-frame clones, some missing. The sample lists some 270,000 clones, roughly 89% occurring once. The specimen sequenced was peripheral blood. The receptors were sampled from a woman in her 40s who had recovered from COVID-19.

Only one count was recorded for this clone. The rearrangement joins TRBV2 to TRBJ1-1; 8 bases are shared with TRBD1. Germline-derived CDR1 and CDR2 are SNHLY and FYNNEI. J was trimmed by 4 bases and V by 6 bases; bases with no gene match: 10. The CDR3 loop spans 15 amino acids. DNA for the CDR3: TGTGCCAGCAGCTTTCGACAGGGGAGGGGCACTGAAGCTTTCTTT. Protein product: CASSFRQGRGTEAFF.

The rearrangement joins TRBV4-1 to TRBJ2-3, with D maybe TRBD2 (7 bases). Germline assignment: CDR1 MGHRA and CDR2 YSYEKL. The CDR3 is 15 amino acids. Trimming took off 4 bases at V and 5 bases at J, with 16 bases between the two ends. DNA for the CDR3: TGCGCCAGCAGCCTCCGGGGGGCCGCTAGAGATACGCAGTATTTT. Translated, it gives CASSLRGAARDTQYF.

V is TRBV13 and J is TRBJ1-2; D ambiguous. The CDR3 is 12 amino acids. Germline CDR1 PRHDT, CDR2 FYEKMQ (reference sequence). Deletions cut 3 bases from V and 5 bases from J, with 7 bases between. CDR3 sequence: CASSLPGYGYTF. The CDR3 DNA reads TGTGCCAGCAGCTTGCCGGGATATGGCTACACCTTC.

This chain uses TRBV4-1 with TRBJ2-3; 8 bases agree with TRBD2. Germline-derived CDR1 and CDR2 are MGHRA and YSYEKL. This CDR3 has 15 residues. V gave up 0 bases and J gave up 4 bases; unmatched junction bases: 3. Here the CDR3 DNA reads TGCGCCAGCAGCCAAGAGACTAGCGATGCAGATACGCAGTATTTT. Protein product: CASSQETSDADTQYF.

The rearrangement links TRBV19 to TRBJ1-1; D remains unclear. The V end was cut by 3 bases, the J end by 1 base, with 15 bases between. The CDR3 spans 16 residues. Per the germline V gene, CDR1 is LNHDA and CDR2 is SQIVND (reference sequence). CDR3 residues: CASSITPVRGNTEAFF. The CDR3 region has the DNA TGTGCCAGTAGTATCACCCCGGTCCGAGGGAACACTGAAGCTTTCTTT.

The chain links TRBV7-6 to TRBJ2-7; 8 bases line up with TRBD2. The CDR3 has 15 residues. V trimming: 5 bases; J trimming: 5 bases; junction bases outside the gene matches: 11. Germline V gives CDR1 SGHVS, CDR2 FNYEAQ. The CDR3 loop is CASSLGGGGPHEQYF. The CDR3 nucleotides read TGTGCCAGCAGCCTCGGAGGCGGGGGGCCCCACGAGCAGTACTTC.

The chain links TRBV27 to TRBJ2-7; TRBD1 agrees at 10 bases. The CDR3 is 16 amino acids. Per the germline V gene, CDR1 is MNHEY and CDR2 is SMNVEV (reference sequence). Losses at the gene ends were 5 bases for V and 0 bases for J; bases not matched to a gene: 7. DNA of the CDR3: TGTGCCAGCAGTGGGGGACAGGGGACTTACTCCTACGAGCAGTACTTC. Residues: CASSGGQGTYSYEQYF.

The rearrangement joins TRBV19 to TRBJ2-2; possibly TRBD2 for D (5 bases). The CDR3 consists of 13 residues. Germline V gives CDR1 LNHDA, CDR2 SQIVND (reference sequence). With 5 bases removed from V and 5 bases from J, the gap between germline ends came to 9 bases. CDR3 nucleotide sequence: TGTGCCAGTAGTCCTGAGGGAACCGGGGAGCTGTTTTTT. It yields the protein CASSPEGTGELFF.

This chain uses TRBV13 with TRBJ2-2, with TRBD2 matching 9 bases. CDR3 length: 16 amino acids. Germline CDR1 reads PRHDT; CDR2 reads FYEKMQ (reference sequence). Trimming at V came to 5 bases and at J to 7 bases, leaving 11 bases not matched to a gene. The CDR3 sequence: CASSPTSGTSSGELFF. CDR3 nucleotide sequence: TGTGCCAGCAGCCCCACGTCGGGGACTAGCAGCGGGGAGCTGTTTTTT.

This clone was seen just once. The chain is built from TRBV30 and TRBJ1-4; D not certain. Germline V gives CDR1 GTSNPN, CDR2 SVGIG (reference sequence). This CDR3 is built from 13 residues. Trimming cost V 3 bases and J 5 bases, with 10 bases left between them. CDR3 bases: TGTGCCTGGAGCGAACAGCCGAATGAAAAACTGTTTTTT. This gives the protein CAWSEQPNEKLFF.

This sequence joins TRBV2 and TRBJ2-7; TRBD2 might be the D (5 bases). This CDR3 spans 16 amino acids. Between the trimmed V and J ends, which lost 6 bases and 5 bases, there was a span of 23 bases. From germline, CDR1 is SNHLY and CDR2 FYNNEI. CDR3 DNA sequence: TGTGCCAGCAGGGACTCTTTAAGGGCGCCGTTCGACGAGCAGTACTTC. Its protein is CASRDSLRAPFDEQYF.

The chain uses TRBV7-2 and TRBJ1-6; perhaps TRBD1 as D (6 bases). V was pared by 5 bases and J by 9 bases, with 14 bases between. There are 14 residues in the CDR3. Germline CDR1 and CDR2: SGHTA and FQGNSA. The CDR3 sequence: CASSLTGLSSPLHF. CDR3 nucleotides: TGTGCCAGCAGCCTTACAGGGCTCTCTTCACCCCTCCACTTT. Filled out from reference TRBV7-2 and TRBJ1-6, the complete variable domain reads GAGVSQSPSNKVTEKGKDVELRCDPISGHTALYWYRQSLGQGLEFLIYFQGNSAPDKSGLPSDRFSAERTGGSVSTLTIQRTQQEDSAVYLCASSLTGLSSPLHFGNGTRLTVT.

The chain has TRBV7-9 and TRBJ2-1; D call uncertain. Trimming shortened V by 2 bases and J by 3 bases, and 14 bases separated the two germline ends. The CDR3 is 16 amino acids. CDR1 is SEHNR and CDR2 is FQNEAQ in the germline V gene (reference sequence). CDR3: CASSLSGRLNYNEQFF. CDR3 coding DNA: TGTGCCAGCAGCTTATCCGGCAGACTTAACTACAATGAGCAGTTCTTC. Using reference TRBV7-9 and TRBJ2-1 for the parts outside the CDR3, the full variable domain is DTGVSQNPRHKITKRGQNVTFRCDPISEHNRLYWYRQTLGQGPEFLTYFQNEAQLEKSRLLSDRFSAERPKGSFSTLEIQRTEQGDSAMYLCASSLSGRLNYNEQFFGPGTRLTVL.

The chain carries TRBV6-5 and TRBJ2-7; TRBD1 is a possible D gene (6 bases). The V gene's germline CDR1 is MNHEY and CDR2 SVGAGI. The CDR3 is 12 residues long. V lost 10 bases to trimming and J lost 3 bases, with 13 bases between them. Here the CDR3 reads CATLRGFYEQYF. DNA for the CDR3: TGTGCCACCCTCAGGGGTTTCTACGAGCAGTACTTC.

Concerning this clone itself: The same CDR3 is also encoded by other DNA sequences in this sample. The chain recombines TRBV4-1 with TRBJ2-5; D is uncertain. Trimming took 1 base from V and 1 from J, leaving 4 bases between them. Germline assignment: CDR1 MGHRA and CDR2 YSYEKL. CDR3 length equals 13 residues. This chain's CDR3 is CASSQGLQETQYF. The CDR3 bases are TGCGCCAGCAGCCAAGGACTCCAAGAGACCCAGTACTTC.

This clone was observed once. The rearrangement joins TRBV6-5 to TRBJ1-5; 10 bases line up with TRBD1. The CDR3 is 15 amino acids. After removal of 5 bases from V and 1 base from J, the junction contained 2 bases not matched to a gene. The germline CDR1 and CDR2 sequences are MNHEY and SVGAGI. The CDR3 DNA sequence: TGTGCCAGCAGTATGGACAGGGGGAGCAATCAGCCCCAGCATTTT. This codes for CASSMDRGSNQPQHF.

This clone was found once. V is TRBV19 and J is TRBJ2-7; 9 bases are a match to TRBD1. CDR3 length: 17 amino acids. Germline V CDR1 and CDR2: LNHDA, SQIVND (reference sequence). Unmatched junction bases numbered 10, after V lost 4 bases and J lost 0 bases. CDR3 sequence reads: CASSKIEGQGSSYEQYF. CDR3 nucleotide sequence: TGTGCCAGTAGTAAAATTGAGGGACAGGGAAGCTCCTACGAGCAGTACTTC.

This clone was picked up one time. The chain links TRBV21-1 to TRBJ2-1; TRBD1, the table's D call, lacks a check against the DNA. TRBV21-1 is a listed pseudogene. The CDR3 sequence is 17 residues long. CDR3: CASSKAKAGHLHNEQFF. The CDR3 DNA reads TGTGCCAGCAGCAAAGCGAAGGCAGGCCACCTCCACAATGAGCAGTTCTTC.

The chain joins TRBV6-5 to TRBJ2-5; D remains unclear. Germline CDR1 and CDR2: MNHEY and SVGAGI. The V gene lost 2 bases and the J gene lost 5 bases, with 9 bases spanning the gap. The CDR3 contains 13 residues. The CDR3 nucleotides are TGTGCCAGCAGTTACCTAGGCAGCGAGACCCAGTACTTC. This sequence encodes CASSYLGSETQYF.

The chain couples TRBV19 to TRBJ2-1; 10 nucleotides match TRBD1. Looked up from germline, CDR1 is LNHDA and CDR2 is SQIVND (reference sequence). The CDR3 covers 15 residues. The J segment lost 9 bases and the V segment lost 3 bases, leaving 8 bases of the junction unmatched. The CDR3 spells CASSIGGTGVTEQFF. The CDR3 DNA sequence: TGTGCCAGTAGTATTGGGGGGACAGGGGTGACTGAGCAGTTCTTC.

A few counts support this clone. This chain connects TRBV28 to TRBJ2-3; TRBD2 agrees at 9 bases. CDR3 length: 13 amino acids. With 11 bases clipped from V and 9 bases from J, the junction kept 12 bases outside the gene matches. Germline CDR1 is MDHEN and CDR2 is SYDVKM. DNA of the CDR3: TGTGCCTCTGGGGCGGGGGGGCCCCGGACGCAGTATTTT. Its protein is CASGAGGPRTQYF.

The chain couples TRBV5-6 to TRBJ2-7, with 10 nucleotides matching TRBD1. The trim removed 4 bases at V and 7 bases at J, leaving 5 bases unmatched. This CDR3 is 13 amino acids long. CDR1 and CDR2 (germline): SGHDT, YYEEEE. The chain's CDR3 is CASSRQGAREQYF. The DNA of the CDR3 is TGTGCCAGCAGCAGACAGGGGGCGAGGGAGCAGTACTTC.

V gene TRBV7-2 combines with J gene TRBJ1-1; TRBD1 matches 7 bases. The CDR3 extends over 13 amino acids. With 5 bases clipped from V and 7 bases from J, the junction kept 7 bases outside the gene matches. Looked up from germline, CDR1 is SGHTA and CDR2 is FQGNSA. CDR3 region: CASSTYGQVEAFF. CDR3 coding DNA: TGTGCCAGCAGCACTTATGGACAGGTTGAAGCTTTCTTT. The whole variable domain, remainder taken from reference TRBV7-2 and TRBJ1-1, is GAGVSQSPSNKVTEKGKDVELRCDPISGHTALYWYRQSLGQGLEFLIYFQGNSAPDKSGLPSDRFSAERTGGSVSTLTIQRTQQEDSAVYLCASSTYGQVEAFFGQGTRLTVV.

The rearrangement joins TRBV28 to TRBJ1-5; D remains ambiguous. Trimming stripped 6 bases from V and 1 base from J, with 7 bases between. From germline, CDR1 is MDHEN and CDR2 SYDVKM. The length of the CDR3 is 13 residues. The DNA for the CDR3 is TGTGCCAGCAGGGTGGAGAGCAATCAGCCCCAGCATTTT. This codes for CASRVESNQPQHF.

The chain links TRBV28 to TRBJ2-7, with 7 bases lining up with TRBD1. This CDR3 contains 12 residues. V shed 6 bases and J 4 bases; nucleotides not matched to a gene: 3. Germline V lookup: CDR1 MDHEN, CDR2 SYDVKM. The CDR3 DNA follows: TGTGCCAGCAGCGGACAGGTATACGAGCAGTACTTC. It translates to CASSGQVYEQYF. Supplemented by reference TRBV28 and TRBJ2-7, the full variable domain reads DVKVTQSSRYLVKRTGEKVFLECVQDMDHENMFWYRQDPGLGLRLIYFSYDVKMKEKGDIPEGYSVSREKKERFSLILESASTNQTSMYLCASSGQVYEQYFGPGTRLTVT.

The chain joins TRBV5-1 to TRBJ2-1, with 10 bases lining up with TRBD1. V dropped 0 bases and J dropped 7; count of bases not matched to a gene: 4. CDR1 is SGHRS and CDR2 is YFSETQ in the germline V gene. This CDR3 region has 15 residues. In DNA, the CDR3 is TGCGCCAGCAGCTTGGGTGACAGGGGGCTTAATGAGCAGTTCTTC. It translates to CASSLGDRGLNEQFF.

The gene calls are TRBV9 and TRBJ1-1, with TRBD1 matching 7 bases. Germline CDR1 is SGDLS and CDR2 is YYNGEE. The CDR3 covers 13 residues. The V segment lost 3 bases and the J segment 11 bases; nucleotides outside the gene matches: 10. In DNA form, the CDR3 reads TGTGCCAGCAGCGACGGGACAGATAGGACTGCTTTCTTT. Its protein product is CASSDGTDRTAFF. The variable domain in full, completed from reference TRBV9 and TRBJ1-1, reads DSGVTQTPKHLITATGQRVTLRCSPRSGDLSVYWYQQSLDQGLQFLIQYYNGEERAKGNILERFSAQQFPDLHSELNLSSLELGDSALYFCASSDGTDRTAFFGQGTRLTVV.

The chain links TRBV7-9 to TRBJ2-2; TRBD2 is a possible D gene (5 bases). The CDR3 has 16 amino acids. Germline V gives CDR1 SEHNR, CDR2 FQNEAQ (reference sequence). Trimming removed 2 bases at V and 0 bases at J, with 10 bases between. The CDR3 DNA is TGTGCCAGCAGCTTATACCCGGGGACGAACACCGGGGAGCTGTTTTTT. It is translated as CASSLYPGTNTGELFF. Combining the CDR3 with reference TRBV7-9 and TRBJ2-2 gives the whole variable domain DTGVSQNPRHKITKRGQNVTFRCDPISEHNRLYWYRQTLGQGPEFLTYFQNEAQLEKSRLLSDRFSAERPKGSFSTLEIQRTEQGDSAMYLCASSLYPGTNTGELFFGEGSRLTVL.